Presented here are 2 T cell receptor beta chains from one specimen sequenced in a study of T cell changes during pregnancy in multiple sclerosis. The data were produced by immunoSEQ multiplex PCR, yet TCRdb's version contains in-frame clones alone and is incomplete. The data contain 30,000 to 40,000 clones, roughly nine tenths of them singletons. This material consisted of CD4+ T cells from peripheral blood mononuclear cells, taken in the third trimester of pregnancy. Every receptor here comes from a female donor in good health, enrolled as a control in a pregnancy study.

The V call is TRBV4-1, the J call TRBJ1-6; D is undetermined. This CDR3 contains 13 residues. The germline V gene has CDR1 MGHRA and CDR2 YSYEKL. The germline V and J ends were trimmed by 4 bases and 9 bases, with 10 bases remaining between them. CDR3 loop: CASSPQLSSPLHF. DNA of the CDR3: TGCGCCAGCAGCCCGCAACTTTCTTCACCCCTCCACTTT.

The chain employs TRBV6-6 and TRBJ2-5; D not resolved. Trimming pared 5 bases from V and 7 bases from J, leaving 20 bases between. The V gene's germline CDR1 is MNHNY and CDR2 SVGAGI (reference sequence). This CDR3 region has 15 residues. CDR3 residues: CASSPSRVGIGTQYF. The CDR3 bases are TGTGCCAGCAGTCCCTCCCGGGTTGGTATAGGGACCCAGTACTTC.